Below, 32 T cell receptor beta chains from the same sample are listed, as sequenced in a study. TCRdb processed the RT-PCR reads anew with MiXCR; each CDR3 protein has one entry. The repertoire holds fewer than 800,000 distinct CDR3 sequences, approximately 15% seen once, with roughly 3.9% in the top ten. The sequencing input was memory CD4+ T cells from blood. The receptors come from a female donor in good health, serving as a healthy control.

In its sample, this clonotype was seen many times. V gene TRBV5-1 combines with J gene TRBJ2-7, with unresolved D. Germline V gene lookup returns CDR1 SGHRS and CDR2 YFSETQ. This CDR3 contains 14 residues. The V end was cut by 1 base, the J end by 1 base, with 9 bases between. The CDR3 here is CASSLSGASYEQYF. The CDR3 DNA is TGCGCCAGCAGCTTGTCAGGTGCGTCCTACGAGCAGTACTTC.

This chain's CDR3 is CASSQEGRTVYGYTF. The CDR3, as DNA: TGTGCCAGCAGCCAAGAGGGGAGGACAGTCTATGGCTACACCTTC. This rearrangement joins TRBV4-2 to TRBJ1-2; a possible D gene is TRBD1 (6 bases). V dropped 0 bases and J dropped 4 bases, with 12 bases sitting between them. The germline CDR1 and CDR2 sequences are LGHNA and YNFKEQ. There are 15 residues in the CDR3.

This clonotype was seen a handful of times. The CDR3 region has the DNA TGTGCCAGCAGTCACAACAGGGGGACTAGCGGCACAGATACGCAGTATTTT. It codes for CASSHNRGTSGTDTQYF. The rearrangement joins TRBV27 to TRBJ2-3, with 10 bases aligning to TRBD2. Germline-derived CDR1 and CDR2 are MNHEY and SMNVEV (reference sequence). The CDR3 is 17 amino acids. Trimming at V came to 5 bases and at J to 1 base, leaving 9 bases not matched to a gene.

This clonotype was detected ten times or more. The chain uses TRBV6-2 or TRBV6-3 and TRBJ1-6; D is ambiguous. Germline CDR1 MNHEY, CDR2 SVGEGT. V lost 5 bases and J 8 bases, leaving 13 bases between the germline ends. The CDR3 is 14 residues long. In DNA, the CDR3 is TGTGCCAGCAGTCTCCTTGGTGCGGATTCACCCCTCCACTTT. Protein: CASSLLGADSPLHF.

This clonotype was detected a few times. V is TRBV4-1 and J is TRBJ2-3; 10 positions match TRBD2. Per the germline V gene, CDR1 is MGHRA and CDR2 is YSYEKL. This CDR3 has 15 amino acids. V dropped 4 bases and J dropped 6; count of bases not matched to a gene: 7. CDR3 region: CASSPTLAGEDTQYF. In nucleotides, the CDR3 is TGCGCCAGCAGCCCTACGCTAGCGGGAGAGGATACGCAGTATTTT.

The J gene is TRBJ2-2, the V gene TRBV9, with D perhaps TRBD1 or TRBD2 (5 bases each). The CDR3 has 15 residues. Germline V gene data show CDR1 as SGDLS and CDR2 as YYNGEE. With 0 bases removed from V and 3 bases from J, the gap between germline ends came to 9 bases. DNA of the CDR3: TGTGCCAGCAGCGTAGGTGTGGGGGACACCGGGGAGCTGTTTTTT. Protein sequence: CASSVGVGDTGELFF.

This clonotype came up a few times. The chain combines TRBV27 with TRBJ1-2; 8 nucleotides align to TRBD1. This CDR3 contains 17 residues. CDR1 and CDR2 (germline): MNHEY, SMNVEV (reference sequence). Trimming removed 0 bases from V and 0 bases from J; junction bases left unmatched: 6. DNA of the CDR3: TGTGCCAGCAGTTTATCCCGGACAGGGAACCCTAACTATGGCTACACCTTC. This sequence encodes CASSLSRTGNPNYGYTF.

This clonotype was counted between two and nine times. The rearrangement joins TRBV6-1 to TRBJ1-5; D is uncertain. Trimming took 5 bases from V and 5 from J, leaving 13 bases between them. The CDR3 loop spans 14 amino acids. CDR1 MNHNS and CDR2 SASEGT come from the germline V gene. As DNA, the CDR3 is TGTGCCAGCAGTTCCCATTCGATGGATCAGCCCCAGCATTTT. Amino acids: CASSSHSMDQPQHF.

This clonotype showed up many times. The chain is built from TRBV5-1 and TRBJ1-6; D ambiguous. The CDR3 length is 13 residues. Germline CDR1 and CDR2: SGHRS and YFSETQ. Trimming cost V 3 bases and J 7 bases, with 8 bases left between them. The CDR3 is CASSYDVNSPLHF. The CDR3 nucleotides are TGCGCCAGCAGCTATGACGTCAATTCACCCCTCCACTTT.

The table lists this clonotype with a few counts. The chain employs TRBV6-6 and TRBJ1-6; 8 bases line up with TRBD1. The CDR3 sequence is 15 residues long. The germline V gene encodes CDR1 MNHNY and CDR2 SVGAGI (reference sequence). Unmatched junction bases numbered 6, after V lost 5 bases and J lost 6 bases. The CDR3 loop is CASSQGAKSNSPLHF. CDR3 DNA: TGTGCCAGCAGTCAGGGGGCTAAGAGTAATTCACCCCTCCACTTT.

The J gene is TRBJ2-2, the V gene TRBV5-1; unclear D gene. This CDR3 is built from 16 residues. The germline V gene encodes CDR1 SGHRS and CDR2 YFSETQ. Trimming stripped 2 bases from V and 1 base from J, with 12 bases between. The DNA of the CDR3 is TGCGCCAGCAGCTTTTCCAGCCCAAAGAACACCGGGGAGCTGTTTTTT. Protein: CASSFSSPKNTGELFF.

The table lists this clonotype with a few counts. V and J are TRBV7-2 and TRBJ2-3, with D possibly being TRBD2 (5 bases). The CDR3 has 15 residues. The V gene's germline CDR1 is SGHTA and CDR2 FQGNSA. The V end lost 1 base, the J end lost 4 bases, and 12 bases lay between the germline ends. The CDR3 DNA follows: TGTGCCAGCAGCTTAGTTGGTCTCGGGGCAGATACGCAGTATTTT. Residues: CASSLVGLGADTQYF. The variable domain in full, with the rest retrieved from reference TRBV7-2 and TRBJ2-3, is GAGVSQSPSNKVTEKGKDVELRCDPISGHTALYWYRQSLGQGLEFLIYFQGNSAPDKSGLPSDRFSAERTGGSVSTLTIQRTQQEDSAVYLCASSLVGLGADTQYFGPGTRLTVL.

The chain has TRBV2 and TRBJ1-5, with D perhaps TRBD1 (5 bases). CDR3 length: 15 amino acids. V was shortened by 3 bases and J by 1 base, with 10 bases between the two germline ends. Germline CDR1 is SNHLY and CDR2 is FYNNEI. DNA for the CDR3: TGTGCCAGCAGTGAGGACAAACTGAGCAATCAGCCCCAGCATTTT. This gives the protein CASSEDKLSNQPQHF.

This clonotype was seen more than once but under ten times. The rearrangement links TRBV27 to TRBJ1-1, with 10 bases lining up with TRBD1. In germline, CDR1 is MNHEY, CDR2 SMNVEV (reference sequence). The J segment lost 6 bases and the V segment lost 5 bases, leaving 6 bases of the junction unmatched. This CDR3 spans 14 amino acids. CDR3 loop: CASSMWDRGSEAFF. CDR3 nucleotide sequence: TGTGCCAGCAGTATGTGGGACAGGGGATCTGAAGCTTTCTTT.

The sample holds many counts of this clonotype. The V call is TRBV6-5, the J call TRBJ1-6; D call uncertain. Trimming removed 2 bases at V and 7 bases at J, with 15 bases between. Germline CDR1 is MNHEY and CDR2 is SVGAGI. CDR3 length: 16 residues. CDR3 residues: CASSYSSGSSNSPLHF. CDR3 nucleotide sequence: TGTGCCAGCAGTTACAGTAGTGGGTCTTCAAATTCACCCCTCCACTTT.

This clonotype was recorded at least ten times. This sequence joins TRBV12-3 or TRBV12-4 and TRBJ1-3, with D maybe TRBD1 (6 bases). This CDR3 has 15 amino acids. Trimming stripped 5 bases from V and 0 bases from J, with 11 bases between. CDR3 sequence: CASSPTGHSGNTIYF. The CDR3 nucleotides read TGTGCCAGCAGTCCGACAGGCCACTCTGGAAACACCATATATTTT.

DNA of the CDR3: TGTGCCAGCAGTTCTCGGGTCTACAATAACCAAGAGACCCAGTACTTC. Translating gives CASSSRVYNNQETQYF. V is TRBV7-9 and J is TRBJ2-5; D remains ambiguous. Between the trimmed V and J ends, which lost 6 bases and 0 bases, there was a span of 17 bases. This CDR3 region has 16 residues. Germline CDR1 reads SEHNR; CDR2 reads FQNEAQ (reference sequence).

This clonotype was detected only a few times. CDR3 in DNA: TGTGCCAGCACCTCGACAGGGAATTCACCCCTCCACTTT. Translation: CASTSTGNSPLHF. The chain joins TRBV27 to TRBJ1-6; 7 bases map to TRBD1. Trimming cost V 7 bases and J 7 bases; bases outside gene matches: 4. The CDR3 sequence is 13 residues long. Germline CDR1 reads MNHEY; CDR2 reads SMNVEV (reference sequence).

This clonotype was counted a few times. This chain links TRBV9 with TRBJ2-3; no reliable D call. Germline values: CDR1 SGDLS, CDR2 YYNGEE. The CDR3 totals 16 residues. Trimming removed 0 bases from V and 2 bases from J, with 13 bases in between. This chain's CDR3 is CASSVEGGVLTDTQYF. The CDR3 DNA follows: TGTGCCAGCAGCGTAGAAGGCGGAGTACTCACAGATACGCAGTATTTT.

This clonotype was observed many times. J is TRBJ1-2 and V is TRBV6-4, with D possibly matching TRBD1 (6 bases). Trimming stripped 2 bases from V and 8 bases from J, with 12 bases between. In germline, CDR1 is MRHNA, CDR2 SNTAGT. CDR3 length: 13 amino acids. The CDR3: CASSDDGGAGYTF. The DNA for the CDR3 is TGTGCCAGCAGTGACGACGGGGGCGCGGGCTACACCTTC.

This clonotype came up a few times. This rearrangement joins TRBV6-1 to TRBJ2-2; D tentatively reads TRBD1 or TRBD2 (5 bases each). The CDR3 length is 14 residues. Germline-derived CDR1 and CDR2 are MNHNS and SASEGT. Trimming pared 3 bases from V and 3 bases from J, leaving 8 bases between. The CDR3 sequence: CASSELGDTGELFF. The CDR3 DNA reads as TGTGCCAGCAGTGAGTTGGGGGACACCGGGGAGCTGTTTTTT.

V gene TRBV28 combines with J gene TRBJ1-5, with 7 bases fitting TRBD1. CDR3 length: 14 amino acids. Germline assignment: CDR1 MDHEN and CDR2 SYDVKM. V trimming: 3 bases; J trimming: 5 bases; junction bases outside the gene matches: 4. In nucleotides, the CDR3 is TGTGCCAGCAGTTTTTCTGACAGGGATCAGCCCCAGCATTTT. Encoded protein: CASSFSDRDQPQHF.

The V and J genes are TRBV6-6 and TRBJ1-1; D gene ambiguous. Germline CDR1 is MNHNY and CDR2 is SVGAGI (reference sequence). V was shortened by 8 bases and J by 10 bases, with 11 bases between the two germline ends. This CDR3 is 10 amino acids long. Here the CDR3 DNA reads TGTGCCAGCGTTGGTTTGGTAGCTTTCTTT. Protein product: CASVGLVAFF.

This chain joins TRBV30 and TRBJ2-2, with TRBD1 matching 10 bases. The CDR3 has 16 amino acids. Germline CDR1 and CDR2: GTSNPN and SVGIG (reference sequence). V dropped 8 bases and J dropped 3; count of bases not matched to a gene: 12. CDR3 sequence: CARKGPGTGDTGELFF. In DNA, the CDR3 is TGTGCCCGAAAAGGGCCCGGGACAGGGGACACCGGGGAGCTGTTTTTT.

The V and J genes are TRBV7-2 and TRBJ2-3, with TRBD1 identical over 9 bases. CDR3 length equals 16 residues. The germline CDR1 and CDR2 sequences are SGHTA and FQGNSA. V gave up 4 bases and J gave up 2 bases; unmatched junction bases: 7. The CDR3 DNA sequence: TGTGCCAGCAGCTCTCGACAGGGGGGGATCACAGATACGCAGTATTTT. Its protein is CASSSRQGGITDTQYF. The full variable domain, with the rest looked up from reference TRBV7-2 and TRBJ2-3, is GAGVSQSPSNKVTEKGKDVELRCDPISGHTALYWYRQSLGQGLEFLIYFQGNSAPDKSGLPSDRFSAERTGGSVSTLTIQRTQQEDSAVYLCASSSRQGGITDTQYFGPGTRLTVL.

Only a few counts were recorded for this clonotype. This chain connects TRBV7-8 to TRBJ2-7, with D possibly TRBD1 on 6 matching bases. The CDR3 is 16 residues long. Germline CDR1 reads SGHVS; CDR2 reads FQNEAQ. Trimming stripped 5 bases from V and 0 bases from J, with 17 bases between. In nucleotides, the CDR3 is TGTGCCAGCAGCAAAGGTGCCGGGGACAACTCCTACGAGCAGTACTTC. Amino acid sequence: CASSKGAGDNSYEQYF.

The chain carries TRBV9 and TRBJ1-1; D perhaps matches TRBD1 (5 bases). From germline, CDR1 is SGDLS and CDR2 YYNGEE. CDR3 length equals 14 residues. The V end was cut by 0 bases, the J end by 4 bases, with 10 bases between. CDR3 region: CASSVEGAVTEAFF. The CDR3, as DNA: TGTGCCAGCAGCGTAGAAGGGGCGGTCACTGAAGCTTTCTTT. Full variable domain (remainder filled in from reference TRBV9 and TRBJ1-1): DSGVTQTPKHLITATGQRVTLRCSPRSGDLSVYWYQQSLDQGLQFLIQYYNGEERAKGNILERFSAQQFPDLHSELNLSSLELGDSALYFCASSVEGAVTEAFFGQGTRLTVV.

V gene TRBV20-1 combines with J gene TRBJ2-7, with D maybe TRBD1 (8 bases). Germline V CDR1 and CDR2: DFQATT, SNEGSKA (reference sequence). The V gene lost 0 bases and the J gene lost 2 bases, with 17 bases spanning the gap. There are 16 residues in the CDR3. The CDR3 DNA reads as TGCAGTGCTAGAGAGGGGGGGTGGACAGGGCCCTACGAGCAGTACTTC. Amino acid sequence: CSAREGGWTGPYEQYF.

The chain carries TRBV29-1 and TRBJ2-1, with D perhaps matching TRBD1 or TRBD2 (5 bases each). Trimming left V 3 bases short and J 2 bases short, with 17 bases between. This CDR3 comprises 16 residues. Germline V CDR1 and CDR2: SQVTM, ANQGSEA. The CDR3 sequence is CSVEGVASLAYNEQFF. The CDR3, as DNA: TGCAGCGTTGAGGGGGTGGCCTCCCTCGCCTACAATGAGCAGTTCTTC.

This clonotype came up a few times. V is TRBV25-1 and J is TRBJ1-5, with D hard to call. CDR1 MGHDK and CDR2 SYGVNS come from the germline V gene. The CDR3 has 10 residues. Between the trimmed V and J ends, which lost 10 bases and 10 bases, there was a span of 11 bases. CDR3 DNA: TGTGCCATCTCGGGCAGACCCCAGCATTTT. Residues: CAISGRPQHF.

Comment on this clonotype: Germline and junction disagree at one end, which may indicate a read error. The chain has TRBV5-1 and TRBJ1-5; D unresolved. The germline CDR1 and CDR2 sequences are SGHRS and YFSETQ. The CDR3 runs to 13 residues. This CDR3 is CASSLGLNQPRHF. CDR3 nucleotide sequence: TGCGCCAGCAGCTTGGGGCTCAATCAGCCCCGGCATTTT.

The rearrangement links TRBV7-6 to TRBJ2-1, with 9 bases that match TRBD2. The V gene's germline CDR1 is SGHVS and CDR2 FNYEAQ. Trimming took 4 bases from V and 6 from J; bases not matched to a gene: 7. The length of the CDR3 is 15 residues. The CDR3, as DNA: TGTGCCAGCAGCTCCCCCAGCGGGAGGCTCAATGAGCAGTTCTTC. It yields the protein CASSSPSGRLNEQFF.